This T cell receptor beta chain was recorded in a study of beta chain features in type 1 diabetes. Background on the study: Healthy donors resembled patients in age, gender and cell yields. The study's findings and limits: Type 1 diabetes patients showed a moderate but significant shortening of TCRB CDR3s in all four CD4+ subsets. Sequencing used cDNA, and cells with high TCR expression could therefore be over-represented.

Isolation of CD4+ naive, central memory, regulatory and stem cell-like memory cells was achieved by sorting via CD45RO/CCR7/CD25/CD127/CD95/CD27. This clone was counted a few times. What it recognizes is unknown. Expressed TCRB transcripts got sequenced, as all isolated RNA was reverse transcribed. Sequencing was performed with immunoSEQ multiplex PCR; in TCRdb, only in-frame clones are kept and a portion is missing. The sample shows around 350,000 clones, approximately 12% of them seen only once. The CDR3 runs 12 residues. The germline V gene has CDR1 GTSNPN and CDR2 SVGIG (reference sequence). V was pared by 3 bases and J by 8 bases, with 10 bases between.

This TCR came from a young man in good health. This rearrangement joins TRBV30 to TRBJ1-4; no firm D call. The material sequenced was naive CD4+ T cells from blood. In DNA, the CDR3 is TGTGCCTGGAGCCCCTTCGTGGAAAAACTGTTTTTT. Its translation: CAWSPFVEKLFF.